This TCR beta chain was recorded in a study of chronic HIV infection and antiretroviral therapy (dated by TCRdb to the mid-2010s). V and J are truncated by 3 bases and 0 bases respectively, leaving an intervening sequence of 3 bases. The CDR3 measures 12 amino acids from cysteine to phenylalanine. Only the CDR3 region is kept as DNA, spanning 36 bases read in frame from base 1. CDR1 and CDR2 are drawn from the germline V gene: ENHRY, SYGVKD. Receptors were amplified or captured by 5' RACE. Sequencing was performed on an Illumina MiSeq. Using fastp trimming at Q25 and MiXCR clonotype assembly, TCRdb reanalyzed the public sequencing data and kept in-frame beta chains. Duplicate CDR3 protein sequences are folded into a single record with the most common DNA and genes. For this sample the table gives 40,000 to 60,000 distinct CDR3 sequences, of which 15% to 20% were detected only once. 2.8% of the sample is held by the ten biggest clonotypes.

This clonotype has a handful of counts. The antigen this receptor binds is unknown. Base qualities are not recorded, but no much larger clone differs from it by a single base. The chain uses TRBV10-3 and TRBJ2-7, with the D gene too uncertain to name. Source material: peripheral blood. The sequence was obtained from an adult who had HIV and had not received antiretroviral therapy, or was an uninfected healthy control (not recorded which). In nucleotide form, the sequence is TGTGCCATCAGTGAACTCTCCTACGAGCAGTACTTC. Its translation is CAISELSYEQYF.